This record looks at one T cell receptor (beta chain) sequence and its context. No antigen is known for it. The data belong to a study of memory CD4+ T cells and cytomegalovirus serostatus. The wider study: Healthy Belgian adult donors included several CMV-positive and approximately 25 CMV-negative people. Findings and caveats of the study: About 40% of the roughly 160 known CMV-associated TCRbeta sequences appeared in CD4+ memory.

The CDR3 is 13 amino acids. CDR1 is SEHNR and CDR2 is FQNEAQ in the germline V gene (reference sequence). The repertoire was sequenced with immunoSEQ multiplex PCR; TCRdb's copy has only in-frame clones and lacks some. The sample lists some 64,000 clones, approximately 78% occurring once. The sort gate was single viable CD3+CD4+CD8-CD45RO+ cells for memory CD4+ T cells. The clonotype was recovered from an adult in good health and CMV-seronegative. Input material: memory CD4+ T cells from blood. The V and J genes are TRBV7-9 and TRBJ2-5; 7 nucleotides match TRBD1. With the DNA end fitting TRBJ2-7 better, the J assignment may be wrong. The DNA of the CDR3 is TGTGCCAGCAGCGCGACAGGGACCTACGAGCAGTACTTC. Translation: CASSATGTYEQYF.